The 32 T cell receptor beta chains below all came from one sample that was sequenced in a study of Tregs in tolerant kidney transplant recipients. For these receptors, no antigen is known. Profiling relied on immunoSEQ multiplex PCR, and the TCRdb table lists in-frame clones only, not all of them. This sample has some 780 clones, with about 38% found just once. Sequenced: Tregs from blood cultured with allogeneic cells. Every receptor here comes from a human patient who received a combined kidney and bone marrow transplant. Certain T cells may be donor cells from the graft.

The chain is built from TRBV11-2 and TRBJ1-2, with D hard to call. V lost 3 bases to trimming and J lost 6 bases, with 17 bases between them. Per germline, CDR1 SGHAT and CDR2 FQNNGV. The CDR3 runs to 15 residues. The chain's CDR3 is CASSLISRRRDGYTF. The CDR3 region has the DNA TGTGCCAGCAGCTTGATATCGAGGCGCCGAGATGGCTACACCTTC.

The chain uses TRBV29-1 and TRBJ1-1, with D tentatively TRBD1 (5 bases). The germline V gene has CDR1 SQVTM and CDR2 ANQGSEA. The CDR3 is 15 residues long. V shed 7 bases and J shed 3 bases, with 21 bases lying between them. CDR3 loop: CSASCSMGLDTEAFF. CDR3 DNA: TGCAGCGCCTCATGTAGCATGGGGCTGGACACTGAAGCTTTCTTT.

This clone was observed a handful of times. CDR3 bases: TGTGCCAGCAGCCCCTGGGGAGACCCCTGGGTCCAACGGCATGAGCAGTTCTTC. Translation: CASSPWGDPWVQRHEQFF. The chain combines TRBV7-9 with TRBJ2-1; TRBD2 is a possible D gene (5 bases). Deletions cut 5 bases from V and 8 bases from J, with 28 bases between. From germline, CDR1 is SEHNR and CDR2 FQNEAQ (reference sequence). The CDR3 runs 18 residues.

This clone is classed as large. The J gene is TRBJ2-7, the V gene TRBV5-4; D is uncertain. V was trimmed by 4 bases and J by 6 bases, leaving 17 bases between them. Per the germline V gene, CDR1 is SGHNT and CDR2 is YYREEE (reference sequence). The CDR3 has 14 amino acids. CDR3 nucleotide sequence: TGTGCCAGCAGCCCGGACCCCCTGCTGCGCGAGCAGTACTTC. Translating it yields CASSPDPLLREQYF.

The chain carries TRBV4-3 and TRBJ2-2; the D is unclear. V lost 3 bases, J lost 7 bases, and 12 bases lay in between. Germline CDR1 and CDR2: LGHNA and YSLEER. The CDR3 runs to 14 residues. Written as DNA, the CDR3 is TGCGCCAGCAGCCAGTCCGTTGGTCTCGGGGAGCTGTTTTTT. Its translation: CASSQSVGLGELFF.

A few counts support this clone. V usage is TRBV7-3 and J usage is TRBJ2-7, with D hard to call. With 4 bases removed from V and 6 bases from J, the gap between germline ends came to 10 bases. The CDR3 loop spans 12 amino acids. Germline CDR1 is SGHTA and CDR2 is FQGTGA. The CDR3 region is CASSYLVSEQYF. CDR3 DNA: TGTGCCAGCAGCTACCTAGTTTCCGAGCAGTACTTC.

This clone was observed a handful of times. The chain carries TRBV9 and TRBJ2-7; D unresolved. V lost 4 bases, J lost 5 bases, and 7 bases lay in between. The CDR3 totals 11 residues. Germline CDR1 SGDLS, CDR2 YYNGEE. The DNA for the CDR3 is TGTGCCAGCAGCCTCTGGGACGAGCAGTACTTC. It encodes CASSLWDEQYF.

This clone was seen a single time. The junction differs from germline at one of its ends, possibly a read error. This sequence joins TRBV7-3 and TRBJ2-7, with 7 bases that match TRBD1. Germline assignment: CDR1 SGHTA and CDR2 FQGTGA. The CDR3 totals 12 residues. The CDR3 loop is CASSSTGQIFFF. CDR3 sequence (DNA): TGTGCCAGCAGCTCAACGGGACAGATTTTCTTTTTC.

Worth noting for this clone: At one of its ends the junction is not consistent with the germline gene, which may arise from a read error. In the same sample, other DNA sequences code for this CDR3. This chain uses TRBV25-1 with TRBJ1-2; D is unresolved. CDR1 is MGHDK, CDR2 SYGVNS, per germline. The CDR3 totals 12 residues. This CDR3 is CASSVGLHGYTF. CDR3 bases: TGTGCCAGTAGTGTAGGGCTCCATGGCTACACTTTC.

The rearrangement links TRBV19 to TRBJ1-5; the D gene is possibly TRBD1 (5 bases). Germline assignment: CDR1 LNHDA and CDR2 SQIVND (reference sequence). The CDR3 length is 16 residues. Trimming took off 7 bases at V and 0 bases at J, with 16 bases between the two ends. The CDR3 sequence is CASTPLRQYSNQPQHF. In DNA form, the CDR3 reads TGTGCCAGTACTCCACTACGACAGTATAGCAATCAGCCCCAGCATTTT.

This chain links TRBV7-1 with TRBJ2-7; D is ambiguous. TRBV7-1 qualifies as an ORF whose function is uncertain. This CDR3 comprises 12 residues. Trimming shortened V by 4 bases and J by 6 bases, and 10 bases separated the two germline ends. CDR3 region: CASSYLVSEQYF. In nucleotides, the CDR3 is TGTGCCAGCAGCTACCTAGTTTCCGAGCAGTACTTC.

This clone was detected once. This chain uses TRBV19 with TRBJ2-3; perhaps TRBD1 as D (5 bases). The germline gives CDR1 LNHDA, CDR2 SQIVND (reference sequence). V shed 5 bases and J shed 2 bases, with 17 bases lying between them. The CDR3 is 16 amino acids. CDR3 nucleotide sequence: TGTGCCAGTAGTGGCCCCCCGGACACCTACACAGATACGCAGTATTTT. Translation: CASSGPPDTYTDTQYF.

This clone was seen a few times. V is TRBV14 and J is TRBJ2-7; D is uncertain. Deletions cut 4 bases from V and 5 bases from J, with 6 bases between. CDR3 length equals 11 residues. CDR1 SGHDN and CDR2 FVKESK come from the germline V gene. CDR3 sequence reads: CASSLWDEQYF. For the CDR3, the DNA is TGTGCCAGCAGCCTCTGGGACGAGCAGTACTTC.

This clone is hyperexpanded. V and J are TRBV5-5 and TRBJ1-3, with D possibly TRBD1 on 6 matching bases. This CDR3 contains 13 residues. V was trimmed by 4 bases and J by 4 bases, leaving 9 bases between them. CDR1 and CDR2 (germline): SGHKS, YYEKEE (reference sequence). This chain's CDR3 is CASSIGQGNTIYF. Written as DNA, the CDR3 is TGTGCCAGCAGCATAGGACAGGGAAACACCATATATTTT.

This clone was recorded a few times. The rearrangement uses TRBV6-1 and TRBJ1-3; D gene ambiguous. Germline V gene data show CDR1 as MNHNS and CDR2 as SASEGT. The CDR3 has 14 residues. V was trimmed by 7 bases and J by 4 bases, leaving 14 bases between them. CDR3 bases: TGTGCCAGCACCGGCCTTTATGCGGGAAACACCATATATTTT. Translated, it gives CASTGLYAGNTIYF.

By share, this clone counts as medium-sized (0.01 to 0.1%). V is TRBV11-2 and J is TRBJ1-4; possibly TRBD1 for D (6 bases). Trimming cost V 5 bases and J 0 bases, with 13 bases left between them. The CDR3 runs 16 residues. Germline-derived CDR1 and CDR2 are SGHAT and FQNNGV. CDR3 loop: CASSPDRFATNEKLFF. The CDR3, as DNA: TGTGCCAGCAGCCCCGACAGGTTCGCAACTAATGAAAAACTGTTTTTT.

This clone qualifies as medium-sized. The rearrangement links TRBV7-2 to TRBJ1-2; D possibly corresponds to TRBD1 (5 bases). In germline, CDR1 is SGHTA, CDR2 FQGNSA. The CDR3 is 14 amino acids. V was trimmed by 0 bases and J by 3 bases, leaving 8 bases between them. CDR3 protein: CASSLAGVYYGYTF. In nucleotides, the CDR3 is TGTGCCAGCAGCTTAGCGGGGGTTTACTATGGCTACACCTTC.

This clone has more than one count but fewer than ten. The rearrangement links TRBV19 to TRBJ1-1; D uncertain. V shed 6 bases and J shed 0 bases, with 5 bases lying between them. The CDR3 covers 12 residues. Germline V gives CDR1 LNHDA, CDR2 SQIVND (reference sequence). CDR3 sequence (DNA): TGTGCCAGTAGGGATATGAACACTGAAGCTTTCTTT. Amino acids: CASRDMNTEAFF.

In its sample, this clone was seen a few times. Since a much larger clone is just one base distant, this may be a read error. V is TRBV2 and J is TRBJ2-5; maybe TRBD1 (6 bases). The CDR3 extends over 12 amino acids. V dropped 7 bases and J dropped 5 bases, with 11 bases sitting between them. CDR1 SNHLY and CDR2 FYNNEI come from the germline V gene. The CDR3 DNA follows: TGTGCCAGCATGGAGAGGGGGGAGACCCAGTACTTC. It is translated as CASMERGETQYF.

This clone has only a few counts. The chain has TRBV11-2 and TRBJ2-3; the D is unclear. Germline-derived CDR1 and CDR2 are SGHAT and FQNNGV. This CDR3 is 12 amino acids long. V was shortened by 0 bases and J by 7 bases, with 5 bases between the two germline ends. This CDR3 reads CASSLDQYTQYF. The CDR3 DNA sequence: TGTGCCAGCAGCTTAGATCAATATACGCAGTATTTT.

This rearrangement joins TRBV5-3 to TRBJ2-7; D gene uncertain. TRBV5-3 is sorted into the ORF group, with uncertain function. The CDR3 length is 14 residues. V lost 8 bases to trimming and J lost 6 bases, with 21 bases between them. The CDR3 region is CASSPDPLLREQYF. CDR3 coding DNA: TGTGCCAGCAGCCCGGACCCCCTGCTGCGCGAGCAGTACTTC.

This clone was observed a handful of times. This chain connects TRBV4-3 to TRBJ1-1; weak D call: TRBD1 (5 bases). Germline CDR1 LGHNA, CDR2 YSLEER. Between the trimmed V and J ends, which lost 1 base and 5 bases, there was a span of 14 bases. This CDR3 spans 15 amino acids. The CDR3 spells CASSQAGAERTEAFF. CDR3 DNA sequence: TGCGCCAGCAGCCAAGCCGGGGCCGAGAGAACTGAAGCTTTCTTT.

This chain joins TRBV7-2 and TRBJ1-2; 8 nucleotides line up with TRBD1. Trimming took 5 bases from V and 7 from J; bases not matched to a gene: 6. Germline CDR1 SGHTA, CDR2 FQGNSA. The CDR3 spans 13 residues. CDR3: CASSRQGLFGYTF. The CDR3 DNA reads as TGTGCCAGCAGCCGACAGGGGCTGTTTGGCTACACCTTC.

The count of this clone is one. This chain's CDR3 is CASSASGLYTDTQYF. The CDR3 DNA follows: TGTGCCAGCTCGGCTAGCGGATTATACACAGATACGCAGTATTTT. The V and J genes are TRBV5-6 and TRBJ2-3; 7 bases fit TRBD2. The CDR3 consists of 15 residues. Germline trimming cut 7 bases from V and 2 bases from J; bases unmatched to any gene: 10. Germline values: CDR1 SGHDT, CDR2 YYEEEE.

As regards this clone: With a far larger clone one base away, a read error is the likely cause. This chain joins TRBV5-1 and TRBJ1-6; the D is unclear. The germline gives CDR1 SGHRS, CDR2 YFSETQ. The CDR3 has 14 amino acids. Trimming pared 2 bases from V and 7 bases from J, leaving 10 bases between. The CDR3 nucleotides read TGCGCCAGCAGCTTAGGACGGCCGAATTCACCCCTCCACTTT. This sequence encodes CASSLGRPNSPLHF. Using reference TRBV5-1 and TRBJ1-6 for the parts outside the CDR3, the full variable domain is KAGVTQTPRYLIKTRGQQVTLSCSPISGHRSVSWYQQTPGQGLQFLFEYFSETQRNKGNFPGRFSGRQFSNSRSEMNVSTLELGDSALYLCASSLGRPNSPLHFGNGTRLTVT.

The chain joins TRBV7-3 to TRBJ2-3, with a possible D match to TRBD1 (5 bases). V was cut by 2 bases and J by 0 bases, with 6 bases left in between. Germline CDR1 and CDR2: SGHTA and FQGTGA. CDR3 size: 14 residues. The CDR3 bases are TGTGCCAGCAGCTTATCAGGGAGCACAGATACGCAGTATTTT. Protein sequence: CASSLSGSTDTQYF.

This clone is categorized as medium-sized. The rearrangement uses TRBV11-2 and TRBJ2-1; D ambiguous. Per the germline V gene, CDR1 is SGHAT and CDR2 is FQNNGV. With 4 bases removed from V and 9 bases from J, the gap between germline ends came to 10 bases. The CDR3 sequence is 12 residues long. The CDR3 loop reads CASSSRRVEQFF. Here the CDR3 DNA reads TGTGCCAGCAGCTCGCGACGTGTTGAGCAGTTCTTC.

The rearrangement joins TRBV27 to TRBJ2-7; the match to TRBD2 covers 11 bases. This CDR3 region has 15 residues. Germline CDR1 MNHEY, CDR2 SMNVEV (reference sequence). Trimming removed 6 bases from V and 3 bases from J; junction bases left unmatched: 7. The CDR3 protein is CASRLAGAMNYEQYF. In DNA, the CDR3 is TGTGCCAGCAGACTAGCGGGGGCGATGAACTACGAGCAGTACTTC.

There are a few counts of this clone. The chain joins TRBV11-3 to TRBJ1-3, with D possibly TRBD1 on 6 matching bases. Trimming removed 5 bases at V and 4 bases at J, with 9 bases between. CDR1 is SGHNT and CDR2 is YENEEA in the germline V gene. The CDR3 extends over 13 amino acids. In DNA form, the CDR3 reads TGTGCCAGCAGCATAGGACAGGGAAACACCATATATTTT. It encodes CASSIGQGNTIYF. Combining the CDR3 with reference TRBV11-3 and TRBJ1-3 gives the whole variable domain EAGVVQSPRYKIIEKKQPVAFWCNPISGHNTLYWYLQNLGQGPELLIRYENEEAVDDSQLPKDRFSAERLKGVDSTLKIQPAELGDSAVYLCASSIGQGNTIYFGEGSWLTVV.

This clone was observed a few times. The CDR3 DNA reads as TGCAGTGCTTCTTTTAACTATGGCTACACCTTC. Amino acid sequence: CSASFNYGYTF. The V gene is TRBV20-1, the J gene TRBJ1-2; D is uncertain. V was trimmed by 5 bases and J by 1 base, leaving 5 bases between them. The CDR3 is made up of 11 amino acids. Germline V gene data show CDR1 as DFQATT and CDR2 as SNEGSKA (reference sequence).

This clone is labeled as medium-sized. The chain links TRBV28 to TRBJ2-3; D tentatively fits TRBD1 or TRBD2 (5 bases each). The germline V gene encodes CDR1 MDHEN and CDR2 SYDVKM. The V end lost 8 bases, the J end lost 0 bases, and 9 bases lay between the germline ends. CDR3 length: 13 amino acids. Written as DNA, the CDR3 is TGTGCCAGCGGGGACCCAAGCACAGATACGCAGTATTTT. Protein product: CASGDPSTDTQYF.

By share, this clone ranks as large. The CDR3 spells CASSGGRREGYTF. CDR3 nucleotides: TGTGCCAGCAGCGGGGGACGGAGAGAGGGCTACACCTTC. The V gene is TRBV9, the J gene TRBJ1-2; TRBD1 is a possible D gene (5 bases). The V end lost 3 bases, the J end lost 8 bases, and 14 bases lay between the germline ends. The CDR3 runs 13 residues. Germline V gene data show CDR1 as SGDLS and CDR2 as YYNGEE.